This T cell receptor (beta chain) was documented in a study of blood T cell repertoires in COVID-19. At the level of the study: Two consecutive negative NP/OP PCR tests, clearance, or resolved symptoms defined Cohort 3 recovery.

Looked up from germline, CDR1 is SGHDN and CDR2 is FVKESK. The CDR3 consists of 15 residues. V was pared by 1 base and J by 2 bases, with 11 bases between. Assay used: immunoSEQ multiplex PCR; TCRdb lists only in-frame clones, some missing. The sample includes about 230,000 clones, 85% to 90% of them seen just once. Participant reports of clinical history set cohort assignment. Specimen: PBMCs or T cells enriched from blood (not recorded which). The TCR comes from a woman aged 50 to 60 in a cohort exposed to, infected with or recovered from COVID-19 (not recorded which). V and J are TRBV14 and TRBJ1-1; D call uncertain. The CDR3 sequence is CASSQGANINTEAFF. The CDR3 bases are TGTGCCAGCAGCCAAGGGGCAAACATAAACACTGAAGCTTTCTTT.